This entry features one T cell receptor (beta chain) sequence. The antigen is not known. At one end the junction does not follow the germline gene, possibly because of a read error. What was amplified from RNA transcripts were TCR beta CDR3 regions. Carried out on the TCR CDR3, a first-round RT-PCR used the HTBI primer set. TCRdb processed the multiplex PCR reads anew with MiXCR; each CDR3 protein has one entry. Of approximately 420,000 distinct CDR3 sequences listed, roughly 13% were seen once; the top ten hold 5.3%. The source of the sample is a study of T cells in Graves' hyperthyroidism and ophthalmopathy. General study points: In validation, the model predicted ophthalmopathy. These predictions came a median about 6.5 months before onset.

Each patient was aged 18 to 65 and had newly diagnosed hyperthyroidism of under 2 months' duration. In making diagnoses, clinical symptoms, serum thyroxine and TRAb, thyroid ultrasound and orbital computed tomography were all used. Input material: blood. The TCR originated in a woman between 18 and 29 years old with Graves' hyperthyroidism.

CDR3 in DNA: TGTGCCAGCGGCCAAGACAGGCCCGGCGGCTACACCTTC. This gives the protein CASGQDRPGGYTF. The chain has TRBV4-2 and TRBJ1-2; possible D gene TRBD1, 6 bases. There are 13 residues in the CDR3. Germline CDR1 reads LGHNA; CDR2 reads YNFKEQ.